The 19 T cell receptor beta chains in this list originate from one sample, sequenced in a study of T-cell reconstitution after alpha-beta-depleted transplantation in children. Library preparation (for TCRbeta) was performed with unique molecular identifiers. TCRdb passed the PCR reads through MiXCR, listing each CDR3 protein once. The sample lists hundreds of thousands of distinct CDR3 sequences; more than 20% were seen once. This sample comprised PBMCs, mostly from graft donor cells, obtained 360 days after TCRalphabeta/CD19-depleted stem cell transplant. These receptors all stem from a female patient between 2 and 10 years old who had a stem cell transplant for congenital amegakaryocytic thrombocytopenia, so the T cells may come from the graft donor.

This clonotype was observed many times. The J gene is TRBJ1-1, the V gene TRBV6-4, with 9 bases aligning to TRBD1. Trimming cost V 6 bases and J 3 bases; bases outside gene matches: 14. The CDR3 extends over 17 amino acids. Looked up from germline, CDR1 is MRHNA and CDR2 is SNTAGT. The CDR3 DNA is TGTGCCAGCAGCGCCGGACAGGGGCCTGTATCGGACACTGAAGCTTTCTTT. It is translated as CASSAGQGPVSDTEAFF.

The chain joins TRBV10-3 to TRBJ2-3, with a weak D call TRBD1 (5 bases). Trimming left V 11 bases short and J 1 base short, with 10 bases between. The germline gives CDR1 ENHRY, CDR2 SYGVKD. The CDR3 is made up of 12 amino acids. Here the CDR3 reads CASGQRTDTQYF. CDR3 bases: TGTGCCTCCGGACAACGCACAGATACGCAGTATTTT.

This chain joins TRBV18 and TRBJ1-2, with D perhaps matching TRBD1 (5 bases). The CDR3 contains 15 residues. Looked up from germline, CDR1 is KGHSH and CDR2 is LQKENI. V shed 3 bases and J shed 4 bases, with 15 bases lying between them. The DNA of the CDR3 is TGTGCCAGCTCACCGTATACCAGGGATTTCTATGGCTACACCTTC. Encoded protein: CASSPYTRDFYGYTF.

The chain is built from TRBV2 and TRBJ2-7; a possible D gene is TRBD1 (7 bases). The V gene lost 8 bases and the J gene lost 4 bases, with 15 bases spanning the gap. Germline V gene sequence: CDR1 SNHLY, CDR2 FYNNEI. CDR3 length: 13 residues. In nucleotides, the CDR3 is TGTGCCAGCCAGCCAGGGGGGAGTTACGAGCAGTACTTC. Its protein product is CASQPGGSYEQYF.

The chain employs TRBV19 and TRBJ2-3; TRBD2 matches 12 bases. V shed 6 bases, J shed 1 base, and the junction held 17 bases outside the gene matches. The CDR3 extends over 20 amino acids. Germline loops: CDR1 LNHDA, CDR2 SQIVND (reference sequence). For the CDR3, the DNA is TGTGCCAGTAGCGACCCAGGTGGACTAGCGGGACAGGTCTGCACAGATACGCAGTATTTT. Amino acid sequence: CASSDPGGLAGQVCTDTQYF.

This clonotype was counted between two and nine times. The V gene is TRBV24-1, the J gene TRBJ2-1; D may be TRBD2 (5 bases). V lost 6 bases to trimming and J lost 2 bases, with 25 bases between them. The CDR3 has 19 residues. CDR1 is KGHDR and CDR2 is SFDVKD in the germline V gene. CDR3 bases: TGTGCCACCAGTCGTGAGGCCCCAGGACTCCTTTTCACCTACAATGAGCAGTTCTTC. It is translated as CATSREAPGLLFTYNEQFF.

The gene calls are TRBV14 and TRBJ1-4; no clear D. The V and J ends lost 2 bases and 5 bases respectively, with 0 bases between them. CDR3 length: 11 residues. The germline gives CDR1 SGHDN, CDR2 FVKESK. This CDR3 is CASSQNEKLFF. The CDR3 DNA is TGTGCCAGCAGCCAAAATGAAAAACTGTTTTTT.

This clonotype has at least ten counts. The chain uses TRBV12-3 or TRBV12-4 and TRBJ2-5, with no clear D. This CDR3 spans 8 amino acids. Trimming took 10 bases from V and 5 from J, leaving 2 bases between them. The CDR3 DNA reads as TGTGCCAAGGAGACCCAGTACTTC. Its translation is CAKETQYF.

The sample holds a few counts of this clonotype. The rearrangement joins TRBV28 to TRBJ2-3; no clear D. Between the trimmed V and J ends, which lost 3 bases and 1 base, there was a span of 11 bases. The CDR3 length is 15 residues. CDR1 is MDHEN, CDR2 SYDVKM, per germline. The CDR3 nucleotides are TGTGCCAGCAGTTTGGGGTCAGAACGCACAGATACGCAGTATTTT. Protein sequence: CASSLGSERTDTQYF.

J is TRBJ2-1 and V is TRBV4-3; the D gene is possibly TRBD2 (6 bases). The germline V gene encodes CDR1 LGHNA and CDR2 YSLEER. The CDR3 consists of 18 residues. V was clipped by 4 bases and J by 4 bases, with 23 bases between them. CDR3 DNA: TGCGCCAGCAGCCCGCGCCCACAAAGCGGGTCGGCTTACAATGAGCAGTTCTTC. It translates to CASSPRPQSGSAYNEQFF.

This clonotype was observed a few times. Here the CDR3 reads CASSLGDMNTEAFF. The CDR3 nucleotides are TGCGCCAGCAGCTTGGGGGACATGAACACTGAAGCTTTCTTT. The chain uses TRBV5-1 and TRBJ1-1, with a tentative D call TRBD1 (6 bases). Germline lookup yields CDR1 SGHRS and CDR2 YFSETQ. V lost 0 bases, J lost 0 bases, and 6 bases lay in between. This CDR3 region has 14 residues.

This rearrangement joins TRBV7-2 to TRBJ2-7; the D gene is possibly TRBD1 (7 bases). Germline V gene data show CDR1 as SGHTA and CDR2 as FQGNSA. V lost 5 bases and J lost 0, with 14 bases in between. CDR3 length: 15 amino acids. The CDR3 region has the DNA TGTGCCAGCAGCCTACCAGGGGGGTTCTCCTACGAGCAGTACTTC. Translation gives CASSLPGGFSYEQYF.

In its sample, this clonotype was seen many times. The chain links TRBV29-1 to TRBJ2-6, with D possibly matching TRBD2 (6 bases). V lost 7 bases and J lost 0, with 10 bases in between. The CDR3 consists of 14 residues. Germline CDR1 is SQVTM and CDR2 is ANQGSEA. CDR3 in DNA: TGCAGCGCCCTCGGGGGCTCTGGGGCCAACGTCCTGACTTTC. Amino acid sequence: CSALGGSGANVLTF.

This clonotype has just a few counts. The chain links TRBV7-6 to TRBJ2-5; D uncertain. The CDR3 extends over 13 amino acids. The germline V gene has CDR1 SGHVS and CDR2 FNYEAQ. V lost 5 bases to trimming and J lost 10 bases, with 17 bases between them. CDR3 region: CASSTSDRRDQYF. In DNA, the CDR3 is TGTGCCAGCAGCACCTCGGACCGGAGAGACCAGTACTTC.

V gene TRBV3-1 combines with J gene TRBJ2-7, with no clear D. The CDR3 consists of 16 residues. V was shortened by 0 bases and J by 7 bases, with 19 bases between the two germline ends. Germline V CDR1 and CDR2: LGHDT, YNNKEL (reference sequence). DNA of the CDR3: TGTGCCAGCAGCCAAGATGTCCGGTCACCCTTACGGGAGCAGTACTTC. Translation gives CASSQDVRSPLREQYF.

V gene TRBV5-1 combines with J gene TRBJ1-1, with 9 bases lining up with TRBD1. CDR3 size: 15 residues. J gave up 3 bases and V 3 bases, and 6 bases lay outside the gene matches. CDR1 SGHRS and CDR2 YFSETQ come from the germline V gene. The CDR3 protein is CASSWGQGHHTEAFF. The CDR3 DNA follows: TGCGCCAGCAGCTGGGGACAGGGACATCACACTGAAGCTTTCTTT.

CDR3 residues: CASSRGDSSYEQYF. CDR3 sequence (DNA): TGTGCCAGCAGCCGGGGAGACAGCTCCTACGAGCAGTACTTC. This chain uses TRBV3-1 with TRBJ2-7; D may be TRBD1 or TRBD2 (5 bases each). The V and J ends lost 4 bases and 0 bases respectively, with 10 bases between them. This CDR3 has 14 residues. CDR1 LGHDT and CDR2 YNNKEL come from the germline V gene (reference sequence).

This clonotype has only a few counts. The chain recombines TRBV20-1 with TRBJ1-4; 8 bases are a match to TRBD1. The CDR3 covers 13 residues. J gave up 10 bases and V 3 bases, and 7 bases lay outside the gene matches. Germline CDR1 reads DFQATT; CDR2 reads SNEGSKA (reference sequence). CDR3 loop: CSARGTGVGKLFF. In nucleotides, the CDR3 is TGCAGTGCTAGGGGGACAGGCGTAGGAAAACTGTTTTTT.

This clonotype was seen a few times. V is TRBV24-1 and J is TRBJ2-3, with D perhaps TRBD2 (5 bases). Germline CDR1 reads KGHDR; CDR2 reads SFDVKD. The CDR3 has 16 amino acids. Trimming stripped 2 bases from V and 0 bases from J, with 11 bases between. The chain's CDR3 is CATSDSSGTSTDTQYF. For the CDR3, the DNA is TGTGCCACCAGTGATTCCAGCGGTACTAGCACAGATACGCAGTATTTT.